This section outlines one TCR beta chain sequence together with its context. The antigen is not known. The entry originates in a study of shared clonotypes between healthy human individuals. Looking at the study overall: CD8 memory received one plate per donor, CD8 naive two, CD4 memory three and CD4 naive three.

Clones were sequenced by immunoSEQ multiplex PCR, and TCRdb holds only the in-frame ones, with some missing. The sample consists of 500,000 to 700,000 clones, roughly 95% of them appearing once. Findings and caveats of the study: On the whole, naive subsets had larger estimated richness than memory subsets had. It was observed that roughly 5.1% of naive CD4 clonotypes were shared across several donors. Genetic and exposure-history diversity was limited by the small donor number.

Terminally differentiated effector memory CD45RA+ cells were excluded from the naive CD8 cells, which were CD45RO-negative and positively selected for CCR7. Germline CDR1 and CDR2: LNHDA and SQIVND (reference sequence). V was clipped by 1 base and J by 1 base, with 7 bases between them. This CDR3 has 14 residues. The sequence was obtained from a woman in her 30s in good health. The sequenced sample consisted of naive CD8+ T cells sorted from blood. The chain couples TRBV19 to TRBJ1-2, with D hard to call. CDR3: CASSIAPSNYGYTF. Written as DNA, the CDR3 is TGTGCCAGTAGTATAGCTCCGAGTAACTATGGCTACACCTTC.